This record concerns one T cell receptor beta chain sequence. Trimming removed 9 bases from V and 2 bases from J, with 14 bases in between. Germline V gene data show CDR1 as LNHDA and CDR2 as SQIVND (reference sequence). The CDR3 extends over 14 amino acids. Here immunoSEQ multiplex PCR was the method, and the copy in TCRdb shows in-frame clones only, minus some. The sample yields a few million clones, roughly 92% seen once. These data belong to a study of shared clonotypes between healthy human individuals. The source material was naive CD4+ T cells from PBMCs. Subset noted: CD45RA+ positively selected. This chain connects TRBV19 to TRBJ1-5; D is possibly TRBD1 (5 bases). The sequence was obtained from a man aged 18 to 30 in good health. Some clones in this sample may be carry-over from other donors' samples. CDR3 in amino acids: CASPGDACNQPQHF. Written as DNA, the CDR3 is TGTGCCAGCCCCGGGGACGCCTGCAATCAGCCCCAGCATTTT.